These T cell receptor beta chains were read from a single sample in a study of cytomegalovirus exposure and HLA in healthy donors. Some clones are missing from TCRdb's copy, which holds only in-frame ones; the method was immunoSEQ multiplex PCR. The repertoire holds 60,000 to 80,000 clones, with around four fifths as singletons. The sequenced sample was PBMCs. The receptors were sampled from a man aged 25-40 years in good health and CMV-seronegative. CDR3s include the opening cysteine and the closing phenylalanine or tryptophan. A D gene is named only where the DNA matches it firmly. Expanded clones are given a class, and other clones once, few, many or no size at all.

D	V	J	size	DNA	CDR3
-	TRBV4-1	TRBJ1-5	-	TGCGCCAGCAGCCCTAGGGACATTTTTTTACAGCCCCAGCATTTT	CASSPRDIFLQPQHF
TRBD2	TRBV11-3	TRBJ2-7	-	TGTGCCAGCAGCCGTTACGGACTAGCGGGACACTACGAGCAGTACTTC	CASSRYGLAGHYEQYF
TRBD1	TRBV14	TRBJ2-1	-	TGTGCCAGCAGCCCCCGGGACAGGGGAAATGAGCAGTTCTTC	CASSPRDRGNEQFF
TRBD1	TRBV19	TRBJ1-1	-	TGTGCCAGTAGTATGATGACAGGGGGTAACACTGAAGCTTTCTTT	CASSMMTGGNTEAFF
-	TRBV11-3	TRBJ2-5	-	TGTGCCAGCAGCTTTCGGGGTCGGGGAGAGACCCAGTACTTC	CASSFRGRGETQYF
-	TRBV7-9	TRBJ1-2	once	TGTGCCAGCAGCTTAGAGGGGCTTGGGGATGGCTACACCTTC	CASSLEGLGDGYTF
-	TRBV6-1	TRBJ1-5	-	TGTGCCAAGCCCCAGGGGAGTTGCAATCAGCCCCAGCATTTT	CAKPQGSCNQPQHF
-	TRBV4-3	TRBJ1-1	-	TGCGCCAGCAGCCAAGACGCGGGGCCCACTGAAGCTTTCTTT	CASSQDAGPTEAFF
TRBD1	TRBV6-5	TRBJ1-1	-	TGTGCCAGCAGTTACTCGATGTCAGGGGGCACTGAAGCTTTCTTT	CASSYSMSGGTEAFF
-	TRBV29-1	TRBJ2-7	few	TGCAGCGGGAGGGTACCGTCGTCCTACGAGCAGTACTTC	CSGRVPSSYEQYF
-	TRBV29-1	TRBJ2-3	-	TGCAGCTACTCAGGGGCCACAGATACGCAGTATTTT	CSYSGATDTQYF
TRBD1	TRBV4-1	TRBJ2-5	-	TGCGCCAGCAGCCAACCGGGACAGAGTGTCCAAGAGACCCAGTACTTC	CASSQPGQSVQETQYF
TRBD1	TRBV5-6	TRBJ1-1	-	TGTGCCAGCAGCGTAGCCGGACAGGTGGCGAACACTGAAGCTTTCTTT	CASSVAGQVANTEAFF
TRBD2	TRBV6-5	TRBJ2-7	-	TGTGCCAGCAGTTACTCCGGCGGGAGCTACGAGCAGTACTTC	CASSYSGGSYEQYF
-	TRBV7-3	TRBJ1-3	-	TGTGCCAGCAGCTTAGAGGGAGCGACTGGAAACACCATATATTTT	CASSLEGATGNTIYF
-	TRBV7-2	TRBJ1-6	-	TGTGCCAGCCTCGACAAGGCCCTCCACTTT	CASLDKALHF
TRBD1	TRBV6-5	TRBJ1-2	-	TGTGCCAGCGCTCCAGGGGGCCCTAACTATGGCTACACCTTC	CASAPGGPNYGYTF
-	TRBV7-2	TRBJ1-2	-	TGTGCCAGCAGCGCGCAGGGGTTAGGCTACACCTTC	CASSAQGLGYTF
-	TRBV6-1	TRBJ2-1	-	TGTGCCAGCAGTGAAGGGTCGAGCTCCTACAATGAGCAGTTCTTC	CASSEGSSSYNEQFF
TRBD1	TRBV27	TRBJ2-7	-	TGTGCCAGCAAAAGAGGGGGGACAGGGTACTACGAGCAGTACTTC	CASKRGGTGYYEQYF
-	TRBV6-1	TRBJ2-7	-	TGTGCCAGCAGTGACCAGCTAGCCGCCAGCTACGAGCAGTACTTC	CASSDQLAASYEQYF
-	TRBV28	TRBJ2-3	-	TGTGCCAGCAGCCCCTTGATCGCGGAGAACGGCCTGGGGAGGCAGTATTTT	CASSPLIAENGLGRQYF
TRBD1	TRBV5-6	TRBJ1-2	-	TGTGCCAGCAGCTTCGGACAGGGGGATGGCTACACCTTC	CASSFGQGDGYTF
-	TRBV4-2	TRBJ1-3	-	TGTGCCAGCAGCCAAGCGATCGGTAGAAACACCATATATTTT	CASSQAIGRNTIYF
TRBD1	TRBV4-2	TRBJ2-7	few	TGTGCCAGCAGCCCCAAAGAGGGGGCGTTGGACGAGCAGTACTTC	CASSPKEGALDEQYF
TRBD1	TRBV18	TRBJ1-3	-	TGTGCCAGCTCACTCGAACAGGGGGACACCATATATTTT	CASSLEQGDTIYF
-	TRBV25-1	TRBJ2-3	-	TGTGCCAGCAAGGGGGATAGCACAGATACGCAGTATTTT	CASKGDSTDTQYF
-	TRBV5-6	TRBJ1-2	once	TGTGCCAGCAGCTTCAAGACAAGCTCTGGCTACACCTTC	CASSFKTSSGYTF
-	TRBV30	TRBJ1-5	-	TGTGCCTGGAGTGTGGGGGGTCCAACCAATCAGCCCCAGCATTTT	CAWSVGGPTNQPQHF
TRBD1	TRBV5-1	TRBJ2-5	-	TGCGCCAGCAGCCCGGGACAGTCCACCCAAGAGACCCAGTACTTC	CASSPGQSTQETQYF
-	TRBV6-6	TRBJ2-3	-	TGTGCCAGCAGTTGGAAGATAGCTTCCACAGATACGCAGTATTTT	CASSWKIASTDTQYF
TRBD2	TRBV9	TRBJ2-1	-	TGTGCCAGCAGCGTAGGACTAGCGGGAAATACGCATGAGCAGTTCTTC	CASSVGLAGNTHEQFF
TRBD1	TRBV6-5	TRBJ1-3	-	TGTGCCAGCAGGCTCGGACAGGCCTCTGGAAACACCATATATTTT	CASRLGQASGNTIYF
TRBD1	TRBV29-1	TRBJ1-5	-	TGCAGCGTTGGGGACAGAAAAAATCAGCCCCAGCATTTT	CSVGDRKNQPQHF
TRBD2	TRBV11-1	TRBJ2-3	-	TGTGCCAGCAGCTCGGGACTAGCGGCCCAACATCCAGATACGCAGTATTTT	CASSSGLAAQHPDTQYF
-	TRBV5-6	TRBJ1-2	-	TGTGCCAGCAGCTCGAGGGGGTATGGCTACACCTTC	CASSSRGYGYTF
-	TRBV20-1	TRBJ2-3	-	TGCAGTGCCCCTACCCTGAATACGCAGTATTTT	CSAPTLNTQYF
-	TRBV6-5	TRBJ1-5	-	TGTGCCAGCAGTTACTCGTTCGGGGAGCCCCAGCATTTT	CASSYSFGEPQHF
-	TRBV7-9	TRBJ1-4	-	TGTGCCAGCAGCCCAGGCGGGGGGCGCGAAAAACTGTTTTTT	CASSPGGGREKLFF
-	TRBV5-6	TRBJ2-7	-	TGTGCCAGCAGCGGGACCCGAGGGGGCTACGAGCAGTACTTC	CASSGTRGGYEQYF
-	TRBV9	TRBJ2-1	once	TGTGCCAGCAGTATACGAATGAGGGGGGGCCGCGATGAGCAGTTCTTC	CASSIRMRGGRDEQFF
TRBD1	TRBV6-6	TRBJ1-5	-	TGTGCCAGCAGCCGCCGGACAGGGGGCGGCAATCAGCCCCAGCATTTT	CASSRRTGGGNQPQHF
-	TRBV19	TRBJ2-2	-	TGTGCCAGTAGTATTACAGGGACGAACACCGGGGAGCTGTTTTTT	CASSITGTNTGELFF
TRBD1	TRBV7-2	TRBJ1-2	-	TGTGCCAGCAGTCCAGAGGGACAGGCAAAGGGCTACACCTTC	CASSPEGQAKGYTF
TRBD2	TRBV4-3	TRBJ2-1	-	TGCGCCAGCAGCCAAGATGTAGGCAGCGGGGGGCCATCCTACAATGAGCAGTTCTTC	CASSQDVGSGGPSYNEQFF
-	TRBV27	TRBJ2-1	-	TGTGCCAGCAGTTCCGGGAGCTCCTACAATGAGCAGTTCTTC	CASSSGSSYNEQFF
TRBD1	TRBV7-2	TRBJ1-5	-	TGTGCCAGCAGCTTAACACAGGGGCAGCCCCAGCATTTT	CASSLTQGQPQHF
TRBD2	TRBV7-2	TRBJ2-1	-	TGTGCCAGCTTGGGGGCAAGCGGGGGCAATGAGCAGTTCTTC	CASLGASGGNEQFF
-	TRBV2	TRBJ2-7	-	TGTGCCAGCATGCGACAGGCCTCCTACGAGCAGTACTTC	CASMRQASYEQYF